This T cell receptor (beta chain) was recovered during a study of Ad26.COV2.S vaccination and SARS-CoV-2 variants. This clone appeared a single time. Treatment in this sample: about 20 received Ad26.COV2.S at low or high dose, single or two shots; several received placebo; per-sample allocation not given. The samples date from day 63 after the first vaccine or placebo injection. V was clipped by 6 bases and J by 6 bases, with 18 bases between them. Germline CDR1 reads SQVTM; CDR2 reads ANQGSEA. The CDR3 is made up of 13 amino acids. Produced via immunoSEQ multiplex PCR; TCRdb's table is partial and in-frame only. The sample lists some 480,000 clones, around 88% occurring once.

The sequence was obtained from a person aged 18-60 years who received the Ad26.COV2.S COVID-19 vaccine or a placebo. The sample here was peripheral blood, taken in a trial of Ad26.COV2.S vaccine versus placebo. This chain links TRBV29-1 with TRBJ2-7; tentatively, D is TRBD1 (5 bases). CDR3 nucleotide sequence: TGCAGCGTCAGGGAAGGGAACTTGGGCGAGCAGTACTTC. Protein product: CSVREGNLGEQYF.